This T cell receptor (beta chain) was identified during a study of T-cell memory formation after mild COVID-19 (TCRdb year 2021). With regard to the full study: Most TCR sequence clusters were specific to one of the two donors. In a couple of donors, T-cell clones that expanded and contracted after mild COVID-19 were followed by sequencing TCRalpha and TCRbeta repertoires longitudinally. Two young, previously healthy adult volunteers, one female and one male, were included in the cohort.

TCRdb records Illumina NovaSeq 6000 as the sequencer. TCRalpha and TCRbeta cDNA libraries were built by 5'RACE with constant-segment primers, adding sample barcodes and unique molecular identifiers. Trizol reagent was used to extract RNA from every sample. The libraries were amplified in two PCR steps, and the second step added a second sample barcode and Illumina TruSeq adapters. Sequencing of libraries was performed on an Illumina NovaSeq with 2 x 150 bp paired-end reads. In the paper's pipeline: With migec v1.2.7, reads were demultiplexed and then collapsed into UMI-guided consensus sequences. With mixcr v2.1.11, UMI consensuses were aligned to TRA and TRB V and J templates and assembled into clonotypes. Expanded or contracted clonotypes were those called significant by both edgeR and NoisET, with noise models trained on biological replicates. For edgeR calls, the cutoffs were a false discovery rate-adjusted p below 0.01 and a log2 fold-change threshold of 1. As an exploratory analysis of dynamics, max-normalized trajectories of the 1000 most abundant clonotypes were examined by PCA with hierarchical clustering. Each responding clone was given a CD4 or CD8 phenotype based on the CD4+ and CD8+ repertoires, which had been sequenced separately. Starting from the raw public reads, TCRdb applied fastp trimming at Q25, assembled clones with MiXCR and retained in-frame beta chains. Rows merge per CDR3 protein into single entries with the most common DNA and genes. These V and J calls originate from TCRdb's pipeline instead of the authors' own analysis. Present in this sample are just over 400,000 distinct CDR3 sequences, around a quarter of which were seen just once. The ten largest clones add up to around 14% of the sample.

This clonotype was seen only a few times. Its antigen is unknown. No base-level quality is on record; no much larger clone is a single base apart. The CDR3 contains 14 residues, cysteine and phenylalanine counted. The retained sequence is limited to the CDR3, 42 bases, with the frame set at the first base. CDR1 SGHRS and CDR2 YFSETQ were looked up in the germline V gene. Deletion took 3 bases off V and 4 bases off J, with a span of 12 bases between the germline ends. Beyond this particular receptor, the publication reports: The study included only a couple of mild cases, and larger cohorts that include severe cases with pre-infection samples were judged to be necessary. Contracting CD4+ clones were found mainly in CM and EM memory subsets, while CD8+ clones were enriched in EMRA. Some responding clones were detected in pre-infection memory, suggesting pre-existing cross-reactive memory T cells joined the SARS-CoV-2 response. Clones contracting from day 15 to 85 had balanced CD4/CD8 phenotypes, while a second wave expanding from day 15 to 37 was biased towards CD4+. Whether the second-wave clones peaking on day 37 were SARS-CoV-2 specific was not confirmed.

Ficoll-Paque density gradient centrifugation was the method used to isolate PBMCs. The sequence derives from an adult woman who had mild COVID-19 (a few samples of this study predate the infection). The sample titles of this study are shuffled in the database, so cell type and time point are left out; the donor was told from shared clones. Sequencing used PBMCs or a T cell subset sorted from them (not recorded which). This chain is built from TRBV5-1 and TRBJ2-3, with TRBD2 perhaps the D gene, on 6 matching bases. Read as DNA, the sequence is TGCGCCAGCAGCTCCGGACTAAATTCAGATACGCAGTATTTT. It codes for CASSSGLNSDTQYF. The full variable domain, completed from the reference TRBV5-1 and TRBJ2-3 proteins outside the CDR3, reads KAGVTQTPRYLIKTRGQQVTLSCSPISGHRSVSWYQQTPGQGLQFLFEYFSETQRNKGNFPGRFSGRQFSNSRSEMNVSTLELGDSALYLCASSSGLNSDTQYFGPGTRLTVL.